The clone carrying this T cell receptor (beta chain) was picked up many times. This sample is drawn from a study of blood T cells in healthy people across ages. The germline CDR1 and CDR2 sequences are DFQATT and SNEGSKA (reference sequence). This CDR3 is built from 13 residues. Primed by a sample-barcoded 5' primer and a J-beta primer mix, a second PCR proceeded for about 6 to 11 cycles. Paired-end reads containing CDR3 totaled no fewer than 2.5 million for each sample. TCRdb processed the 5' RACE reads anew with MiXCR; each CDR3 protein has one entry. The sample records 800,000 or so distinct CDR3 sequences, roughly 25% being singletons. The sample was also reused in another study, on T cells of mothers and their children. In that study: Three healthy Caucasian mothers and their six children donated. Primer M1S, used in the second PCR, introduced sample barcodes and 2-4 random nucleotides. None of the identified T cell clones proved to be persistent microchimeric clones.

The origin of this receptor is a boy between 10 and 17 years old in good health. What was sequenced was blood. The rearrangement joins TRBV20-1 to TRBJ2-1; TRBD1 aligns across 9 bases. This chain's CDR3 is CSPRTGVSNEQFF. Here the CDR3 DNA reads TGCAGCCCCAGGACAGGGGTCAGCAATGAGCAGTTCTTC.